This passage covers 3 T cell receptor beta chains from one sample sequenced in a study of blood T cell repertoires in COVID-19. The table came from immunoSEQ multiplex PCR; TCRdb's copy has only in-frame clones and leaves some out. The repertoire holds approximately 250,000 clones, with 86% as singletons. Material for sequencing was peripheral blood. The source is a woman older than 75 with COVID-19, enrolled during active disease.

The J gene is TRBJ1-6, the V gene TRBV5-1; no firm D call. Trimming left V 4 bases short and J 4 bases short, with 9 bases between. CDR3 length equals 14 residues. Per the germline V gene, CDR1 is SGHRS and CDR2 is YFSETQ. For the CDR3, the DNA is TGCGCCAGCAGCCCCGGGGATTATAATTCACCCCTCCACTTT. It specifies CASSPGDYNSPLHF.

As regards this clone: This CDR3 is also generated by other DNA sequences in the sample. The J gene is TRBJ2-5, the V gene TRBV12-5; TRBD2 agrees at 7 bases. The V segment lost 1 base and the J segment 5 bases; nucleotides outside the gene matches: 7. Germline V gene data show CDR1 as LGHNT and CDR2 as FRNRAP. This CDR3 is built from 15 residues. DNA for the CDR3: TGTGCTAGTGGTTTGGGGACTAGTGGAGGGGAGACCCAGTACTTC. This sequence encodes CASGLGTSGGETQYF.

In its sample, this clone was seen once. V usage is TRBV7-3 and J usage is TRBJ2-2; 8 nucleotides match TRBD2. J lost 1 base, V lost 8 bases, and 3 bases had no gene match. Germline V gene data show CDR1 as SGHTA and CDR2 as FQGTGA. CDR3 size: 14 residues. CDR3 DNA sequence: TGTGCCAGCCAAAGCGGGGGGAACACCGGGGAGCTGTTTTTT. As protein: CASQSGGNTGELFF.